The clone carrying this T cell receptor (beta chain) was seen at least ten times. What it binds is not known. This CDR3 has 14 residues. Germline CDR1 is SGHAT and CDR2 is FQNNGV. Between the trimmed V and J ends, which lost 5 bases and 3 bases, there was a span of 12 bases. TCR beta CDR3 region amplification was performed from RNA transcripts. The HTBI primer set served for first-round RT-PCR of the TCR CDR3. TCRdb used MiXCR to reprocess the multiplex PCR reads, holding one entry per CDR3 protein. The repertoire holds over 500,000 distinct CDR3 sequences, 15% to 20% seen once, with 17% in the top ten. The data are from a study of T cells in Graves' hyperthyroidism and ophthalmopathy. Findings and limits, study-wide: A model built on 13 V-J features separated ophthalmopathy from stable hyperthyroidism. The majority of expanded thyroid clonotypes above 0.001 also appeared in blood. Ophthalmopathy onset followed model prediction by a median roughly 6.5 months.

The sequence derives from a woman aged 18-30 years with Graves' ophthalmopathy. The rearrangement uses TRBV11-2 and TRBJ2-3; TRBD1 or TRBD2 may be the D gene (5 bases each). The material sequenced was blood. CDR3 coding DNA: TGTGCCAGCAGCGAAACAGGCGGGACAGATACGCAGTATTTT. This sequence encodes CASSETGGTDTQYF.